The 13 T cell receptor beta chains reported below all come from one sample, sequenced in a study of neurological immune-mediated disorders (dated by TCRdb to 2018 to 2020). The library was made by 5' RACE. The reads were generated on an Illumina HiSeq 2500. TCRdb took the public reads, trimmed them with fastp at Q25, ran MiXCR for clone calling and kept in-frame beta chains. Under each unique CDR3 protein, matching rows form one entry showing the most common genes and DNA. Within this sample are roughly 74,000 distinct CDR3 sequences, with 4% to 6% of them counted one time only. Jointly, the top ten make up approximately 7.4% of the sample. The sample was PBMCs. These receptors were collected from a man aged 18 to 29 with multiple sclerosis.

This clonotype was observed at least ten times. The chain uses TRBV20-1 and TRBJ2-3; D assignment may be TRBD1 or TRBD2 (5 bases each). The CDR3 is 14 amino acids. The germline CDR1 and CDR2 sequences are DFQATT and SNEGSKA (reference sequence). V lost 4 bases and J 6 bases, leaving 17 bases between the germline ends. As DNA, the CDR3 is TGCAGTGCTATCGAACTAGGATCAGGGGATACGCAGTATTTT. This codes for CSAIELGSGDTQYF.

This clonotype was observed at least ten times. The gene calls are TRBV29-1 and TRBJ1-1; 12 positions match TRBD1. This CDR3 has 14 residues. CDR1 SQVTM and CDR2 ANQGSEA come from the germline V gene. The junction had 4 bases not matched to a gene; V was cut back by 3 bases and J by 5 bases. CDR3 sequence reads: CSVEGQGAGTEAFF. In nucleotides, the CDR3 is TGCAGCGTTGAGGGACAGGGGGCGGGAACTGAAGCTTTCTTT.

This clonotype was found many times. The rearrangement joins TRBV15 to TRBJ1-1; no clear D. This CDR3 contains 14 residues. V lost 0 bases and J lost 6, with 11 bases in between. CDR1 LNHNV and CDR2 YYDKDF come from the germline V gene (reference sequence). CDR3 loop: CATSRDRGWPEAFF. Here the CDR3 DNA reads TGTGCCACCAGCAGAGATCGGGGTTGGCCTGAAGCTTTCTTT.

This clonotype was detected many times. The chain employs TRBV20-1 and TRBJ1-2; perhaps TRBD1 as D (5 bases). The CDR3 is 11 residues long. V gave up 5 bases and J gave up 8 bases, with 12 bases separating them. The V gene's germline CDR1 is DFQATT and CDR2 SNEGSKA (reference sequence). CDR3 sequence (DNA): TGCAGTGCTGGGGGAATCCGAGGCTACACCTTC. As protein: CSAGGIRGYTF.

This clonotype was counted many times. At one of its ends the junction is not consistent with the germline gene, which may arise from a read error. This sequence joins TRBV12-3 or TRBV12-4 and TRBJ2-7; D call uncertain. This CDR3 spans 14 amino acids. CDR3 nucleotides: TGTGCCAACAGTTTAGGTCAGGACGGCTACGAGCAGTACTTC. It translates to CANSLGQDGYEQYF.

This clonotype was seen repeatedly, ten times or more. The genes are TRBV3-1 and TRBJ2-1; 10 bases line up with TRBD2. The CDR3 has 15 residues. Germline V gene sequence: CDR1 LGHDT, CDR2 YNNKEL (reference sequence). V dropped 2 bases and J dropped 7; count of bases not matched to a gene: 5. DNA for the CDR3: TGTGCCAGCAGCCAATCGAGCGGGGGGGGAAATGAGCAGTTCTTC. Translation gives CASSQSSGGGNEQFF.

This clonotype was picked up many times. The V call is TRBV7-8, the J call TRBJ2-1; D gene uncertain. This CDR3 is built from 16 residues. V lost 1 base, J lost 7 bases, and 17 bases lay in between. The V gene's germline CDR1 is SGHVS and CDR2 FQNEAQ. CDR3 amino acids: CASSLVRVSAWNEQFF. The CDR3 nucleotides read TGTGCCAGCAGCTTAGTTAGGGTATCAGCGTGGAATGAGCAGTTCTTC.

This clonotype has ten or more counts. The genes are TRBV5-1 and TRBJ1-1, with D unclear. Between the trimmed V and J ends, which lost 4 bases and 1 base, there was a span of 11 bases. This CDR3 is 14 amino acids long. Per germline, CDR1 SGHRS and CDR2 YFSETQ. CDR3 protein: CASSATTENTEAFF. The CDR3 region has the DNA TGCGCCAGCAGCGCTACGACCGAGAACACTGAAGCTTTCTTT.

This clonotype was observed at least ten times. The CDR3 DNA reads as TGCAGCGTTGAAGTACTAAATAGGCAAGGGAGGTTCTACGAGCAGTACTTC. Its translation: CSVEVLNRQGRFYEQYF. The gene calls are TRBV29-1 and TRBJ2-7, with D perhaps TRBD2 (6 bases). Trimming removed 1 base from V and 3 bases from J, with 22 bases in between. Germline values: CDR1 SQVTM, CDR2 ANQGSEA. This CDR3 is 17 amino acids long.

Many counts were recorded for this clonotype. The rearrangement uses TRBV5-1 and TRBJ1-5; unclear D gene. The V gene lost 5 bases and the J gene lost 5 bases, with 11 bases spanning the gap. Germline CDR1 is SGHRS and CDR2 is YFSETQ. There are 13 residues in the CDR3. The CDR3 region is CASRRGSDQPQHF. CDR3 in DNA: TGCGCCAGCAGACGAGGGTCGGATCAGCCCCAGCATTTT.

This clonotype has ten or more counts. CDR3 sequence (DNA): TGTGCCAGCAGCCCCAGGGGGCTAGCGGGCGAGCAGTACTTC. It translates to CASSPRGLAGEQYF. The rearrangement uses TRBV28 and TRBJ2-7; tentatively, D is TRBD1 or TRBD2 (8 bases each). V lost 6 bases, J lost 6 bases, and 18 bases lay in between. CDR3 length: 14 residues. Germline CDR1 reads MDHEN; CDR2 reads SYDVKM.

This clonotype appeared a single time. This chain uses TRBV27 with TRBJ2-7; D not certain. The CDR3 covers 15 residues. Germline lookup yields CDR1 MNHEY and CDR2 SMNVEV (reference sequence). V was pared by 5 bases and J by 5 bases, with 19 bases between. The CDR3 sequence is CASSNRAPNVDEQYF. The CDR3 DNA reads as TGTGCCAGCAGTAACCGGGCCCCTAATGTAGACGAGCAGTACTTC.

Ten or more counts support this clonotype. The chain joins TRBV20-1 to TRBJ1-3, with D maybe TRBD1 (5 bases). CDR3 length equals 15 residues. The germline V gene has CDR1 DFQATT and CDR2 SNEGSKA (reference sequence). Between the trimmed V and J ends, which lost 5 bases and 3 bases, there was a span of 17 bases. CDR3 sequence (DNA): TGCAGTGCTTCCGGGGCACGGACCTTTGGAAACACCATATATTTT. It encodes CSASGARTFGNTIYF.